This T cell receptor beta chain was captured in a study of Ad26.COV2.S vaccination and SARS-CoV-2 variants. Study as a whole: The COV1001 Ad26.COV2.S trial arm included the donor. The authors gave Ad26.COV2.S intramuscularly, either once or twice 56 days apart. Study-wide results and caveats: CD8+ and CD4+ T cells specific for spike reportedly responded with substantial breadth after vaccination.

The method was immunoSEQ multiplex PCR; TCRdb's version includes in-frame clones alone and lacks a portion of them. The table records some 320,000 clones, just over 85% of them present only once. The treatment here: roughly 19 received Ad26.COV2.S at low or high dose, single or two shots; roughly five received placebo; per-sample allocation not given. All samples were drawn on day 63, counting from the first vaccine or placebo injection. The donor's status was that of an adult aged 18-55 years in Boston. The ends were cut back, 10 bases at V and 3 bases at J, with 19 bases in the middle. The germline V gene has CDR1 MNHEY and CDR2 SVGAGI. This CDR3 has 14 residues. This clone appeared a few times. Its antigen is undetermined.

The TCR was taken from a person between 18 and 60 years old who received the Ad26.COV2.S COVID-19 vaccine or a placebo. The rearrangement uses TRBV6-5 and TRBJ2-7, with D perhaps given as TRBD1 or TRBD2 (6 bases each). The specimen was peripheral blood, collected in a trial of Ad26.COV2.S vaccine versus placebo. The CDR3 DNA sequence: TGTGCCACCAGGACGGGGGACACGAACTACGAGCAGTACTTC. This sequence encodes CATRTGDTNYEQYF.